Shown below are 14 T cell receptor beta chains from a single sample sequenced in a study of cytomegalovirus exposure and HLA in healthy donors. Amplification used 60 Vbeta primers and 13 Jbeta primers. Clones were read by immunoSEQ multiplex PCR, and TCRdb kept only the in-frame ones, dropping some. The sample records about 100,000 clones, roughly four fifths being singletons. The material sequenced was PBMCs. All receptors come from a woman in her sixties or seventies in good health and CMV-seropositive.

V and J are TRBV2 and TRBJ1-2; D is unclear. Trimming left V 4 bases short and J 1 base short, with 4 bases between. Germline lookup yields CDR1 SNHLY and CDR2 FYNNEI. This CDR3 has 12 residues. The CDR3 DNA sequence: TGTGCCAGCAGTGGGAGTAACTATGGCTACACCTTC. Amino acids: CASSGSNYGYTF.

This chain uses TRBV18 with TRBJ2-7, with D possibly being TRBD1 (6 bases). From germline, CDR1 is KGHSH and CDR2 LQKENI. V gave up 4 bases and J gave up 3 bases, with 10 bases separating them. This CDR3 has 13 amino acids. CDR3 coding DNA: TGTGCCAGCTCACTCCAACAGGGCTACGAGCAGTACTTC. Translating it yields CASSLQQGYEQYF.

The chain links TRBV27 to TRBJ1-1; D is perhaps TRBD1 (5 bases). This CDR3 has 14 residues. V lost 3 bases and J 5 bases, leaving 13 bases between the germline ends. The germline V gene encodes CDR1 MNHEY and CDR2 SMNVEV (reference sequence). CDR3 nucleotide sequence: TGTGCCAGCAGTTTGTCTCAGGGAAATACTGAAGCTTTCTTT. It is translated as CASSLSQGNTEAFF.

This CDR3 reads CASSSPLAGGPGELFF. The CDR3 DNA sequence: TGTGCCAGCAGCTCCCCATTAGCGGGAGGGCCCGGGGAGCTGTTTTTT. The rearrangement links TRBV7-3 to TRBJ2-2, with 11 bases lining up with TRBD2. The CDR3 length is 16 residues. Germline lookup yields CDR1 SGHTA and CDR2 FQGTGA. The ends lost 4 bases at V and 6 bases at J; junction bases unmatched: 7.

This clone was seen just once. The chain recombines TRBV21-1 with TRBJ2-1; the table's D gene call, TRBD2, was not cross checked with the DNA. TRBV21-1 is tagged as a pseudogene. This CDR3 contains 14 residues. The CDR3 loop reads CASSPGREVDEQFF. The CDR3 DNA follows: TGTGCCAGCAGCCCGGGGCGGGAGGTCGATGAGCAGTTCTTC.

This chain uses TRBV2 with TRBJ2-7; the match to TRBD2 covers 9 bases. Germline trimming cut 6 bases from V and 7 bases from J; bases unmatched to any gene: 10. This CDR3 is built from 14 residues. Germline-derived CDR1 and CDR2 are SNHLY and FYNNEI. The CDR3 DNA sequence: TGTGCCAGCAGGGGGGGACTAGCACGGCCGGAGCAGTACTTC. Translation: CASRGGLARPEQYF.

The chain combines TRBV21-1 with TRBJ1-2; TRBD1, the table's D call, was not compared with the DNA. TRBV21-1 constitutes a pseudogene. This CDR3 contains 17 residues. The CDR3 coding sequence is TGTGCCAGCAGCCTTACAGGGACCCCTCCATTTTACTATGGCTACACCTTC. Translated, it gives CASSLTGTPPFYYGYTF.

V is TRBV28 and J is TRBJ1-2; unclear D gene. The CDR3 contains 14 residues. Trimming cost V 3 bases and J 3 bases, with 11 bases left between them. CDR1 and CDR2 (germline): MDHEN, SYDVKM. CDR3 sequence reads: CASSFGSQYYGYTF. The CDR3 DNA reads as TGTGCCAGCAGTTTTGGTAGCCAGTACTATGGCTACACCTTC.

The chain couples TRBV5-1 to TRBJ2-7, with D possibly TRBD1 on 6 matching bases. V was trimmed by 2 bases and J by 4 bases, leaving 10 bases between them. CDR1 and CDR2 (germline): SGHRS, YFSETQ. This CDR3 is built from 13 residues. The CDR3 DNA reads TGCGCCAGCAGCTTCGGACAGAAATACGAGCAGTACTTC. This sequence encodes CASSFGQKYEQYF.

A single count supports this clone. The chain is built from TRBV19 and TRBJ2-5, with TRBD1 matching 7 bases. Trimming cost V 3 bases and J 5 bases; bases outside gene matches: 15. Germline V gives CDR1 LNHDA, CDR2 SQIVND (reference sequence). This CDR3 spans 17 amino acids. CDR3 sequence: CASSITPATGYGETQYF. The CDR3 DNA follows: TGTGCCAGTAGTATTACCCCCGCGACAGGGTATGGGGAGACCCAGTACTTC.

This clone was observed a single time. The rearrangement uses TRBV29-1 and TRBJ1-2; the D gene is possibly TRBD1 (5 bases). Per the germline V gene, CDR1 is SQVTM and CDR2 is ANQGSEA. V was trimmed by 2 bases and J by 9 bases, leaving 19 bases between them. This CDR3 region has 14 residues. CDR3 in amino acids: CSVESGGVVSRYTF. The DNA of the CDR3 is TGCAGCGTTGAATCTGGGGGGGTGGTTAGTCGCTACACCTTC.

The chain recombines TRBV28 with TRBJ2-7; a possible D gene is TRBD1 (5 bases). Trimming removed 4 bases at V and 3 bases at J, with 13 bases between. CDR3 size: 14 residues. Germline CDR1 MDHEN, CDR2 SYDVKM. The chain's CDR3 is CASSSRDRLYEQYF. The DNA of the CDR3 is TGTGCCAGCAGTTCTCGAGACAGACTCTACGAGCAGTACTTC.

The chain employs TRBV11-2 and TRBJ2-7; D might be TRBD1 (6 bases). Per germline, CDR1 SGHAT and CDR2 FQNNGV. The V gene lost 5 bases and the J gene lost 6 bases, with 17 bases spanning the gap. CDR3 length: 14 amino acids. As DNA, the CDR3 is TGTGCCAGCAGCCTGCAGGGGCTCAAGGGCGAGCAGTACTTC. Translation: CASSLQGLKGEQYF. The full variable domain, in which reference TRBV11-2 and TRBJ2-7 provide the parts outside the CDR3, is EAGVAQSPRYKIIEKRQSVAFWCNPISGHATLYWYQQILGQGPKLLIQFQNNGVVDDSQLPKDRFSAERLKGVDSTLKIQPAKLEDSAVYLCASSLQGLKGEQYFGPGTRLTVT.

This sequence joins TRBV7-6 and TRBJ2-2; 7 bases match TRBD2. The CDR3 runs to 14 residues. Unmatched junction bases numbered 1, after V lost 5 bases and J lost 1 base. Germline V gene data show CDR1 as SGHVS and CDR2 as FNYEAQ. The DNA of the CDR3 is TGTGCCAGCAGCCCGGGGGGGAACACCGGGGAGCTGTTTTTT. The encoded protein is CASSPGGNTGELFF. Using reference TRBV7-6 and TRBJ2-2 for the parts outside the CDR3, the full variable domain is GAGVSQSPRYKVTKRGQDVALRCDPISGHVSLYWYRQALGQGPEFLTYFNYEAQQDKSGLPNDRFSAERPEGSISTLTIQRTEQRDSAMYRCASSPGGNTGELFFGEGSRLTVL.